This T cell receptor beta chain was sequenced during a study of shared clonotypes between healthy human individuals. The table lists this clone with a count of one. What it binds is not known. Replicate PCRs run on sorted subsets employed approximately 200 ng DNA, 25,000 to 35,000 T cell genomes. TCRdb's table, derived via immunoSEQ multiplex PCR, lists solely in-frame clones and lacks some. This table has 2 million to 2.5 million clones, approximately 95% appearing once. There were only Caucasian adults among the donors, and all lived in Nashville, Tennessee. The CDR3 runs to 17 residues. Per germline, CDR1 LNHNV and CDR2 YYDKDF (reference sequence). Trimming stripped 0 bases from V and 3 bases from J, with 15 bases between. Findings of the study overall: Incomplete sequencing of sorted subsets was indicated by rarefaction despite large depth.

This TCR was sampled from a man younger than 35 in good health. Some clones in this sample may be carry-over from other donors' samples. The chain joins TRBV15 to TRBJ1-5, with D possibly TRBD1 on 6 matching bases. What was sequenced was naive CD4+ T cells from PBMCs. Subset described: CD45RA+ positively selected. CDR3 loop: CATSRDARGRNNQPQHF. Written as DNA, the CDR3 is TGTGCCACCAGCAGAGATGCCAGGGGAAGGAACAATCAGCCCCAGCATTTT.